The sequence of this T cell receptor beta chain was determined in a study of early T cells in non-severe SARS-CoV-2 infection. This clonotype was detected many times. The ends were cut back, 4 bases at V and 4 bases at J, with 17 bases in the middle. Germline V gene sequence: CDR1 SGHRS, CDR2 YFSETQ. The CDR3 has 16 residues. Unique molecular identifier tags were affixed to discrete cDNA molecules. TCRdb analysed the 5' RACE reads with MiXCR anew, one entry per CDR3 protein. The repertoire includes some 38,000 distinct CDR3 sequences, 5.3% of them detected once, and 25% to 30% sits in the top ten. Sequencing used whole blood. This TCR was sampled from an adult who was a healthcare worker with PCR-confirmed SARS-CoV-2 infection or an uninfected control (not recorded which). The gene calls are TRBV5-1 and TRBJ2-2, with D uncertain. DNA for the CDR3: TGCGCCAGCAGCCCACGGCCAGACCCGGGCACCGGGGAGCTGTTTTTT. Residues: CASSPRPDPGTGELFF.